These T cell receptor beta chains were read from a single sample in a study of identical twins. TCRdb fed the 5' RACE reads into MiXCR, producing one record per CDR3 protein. The sample carries about 520,000 distinct CDR3 sequences, roughly a fifth recorded once. These data also featured in a second study, about T cells expressing NK-cell markers.

Sequenced sample: CD4+ T cells sorted from blood. The receptors come from a woman younger than 35 in good health. The CDR3 runs from the conserved cysteine through the conserved F or W. A D gene is named only where the DNA matches it firmly. A clone size is listed for some rows: how often the clone was seen (once, few, many), or a class if it is expanded.

d_gene: .; j_gene: TRBJ1-5; v_gene: TRBV12-3/TRBV12-4; abundance: few; CDR3aa: CASTFGGAYNQPQHF; CDR3nt: TGTGCCAGCACCTTCGGGGGGGCCTACAATCAGCCCCAGCATTTT
d_gene: .; j_gene: TRBJ1-2; v_gene: TRBV6-1; abundance: .; CDR3aa: CATFPGASAPYGYTF; CDR3nt: TGTGCCACCTTCCCGGGGGCCTCAGCCCCCTATGGCTACACCTTC
d_gene: .; j_gene: TRBJ1-1; v_gene: TRBV20-1; abundance: many; CDR3aa: CSARQVVNTEAFF; CDR3nt: TGCAGTGCTAGACAGGTCGTAAACACTGAAGCTTTCTTT
d_gene: TRBD2; j_gene: TRBJ2-3; v_gene: TRBV20-1; abundance: few; CDR3aa: CSAGPSGGAADTQYF; CDR3nt: TGCAGTGCGGGACCTAGCGGGGGGGCCGCGGATACGCAGTATTTT
d_gene: .; j_gene: TRBJ2-3; v_gene: TRBV9; abundance: .; CDR3aa: CASSVAAPTDTQYF; CDR3nt: TGTGCCAGCAGCGTAGCCGCACCCACAGATACGCAGTATTTT
d_gene: .; j_gene: TRBJ2-6; v_gene: TRBV5-1; abundance: few; CDR3aa: CASSLTGSSGANVLTF; CDR3nt: TGCGCCAGCAGCCTCACAGGGTCCTCTGGGGCCAACGTCCTGACTTTC
d_gene: TRBD2; j_gene: TRBJ2-7; v_gene: TRBV20-1; abundance: few; CDR3aa: CSARVPSGNYEQYF; CDR3nt: TGCAGTGCTAGAGTCCCTAGCGGGAACTACGAGCAGTACTTC
d_gene: .; j_gene: TRBJ2-3; v_gene: TRBV20-1; abundance: few; CDR3aa: CSVGTRTDTQYF; CDR3nt: TGCAGTGTGGGTACCCGCACAGATACGCAGTATTTT
d_gene: .; j_gene: TRBJ2-7; v_gene: TRBV5-1; abundance: few; CDR3aa: CASSLAQARGEQYF; CDR3nt: TGCGCCAGCAGCTTAGCACAGGCACGGGGCGAGCAGTACTTC
d_gene: .; j_gene: TRBJ1-2; v_gene: TRBV20-1; abundance: few; CDR3aa: CSARDSGPEGYTF; CDR3nt: TGCAGTGCTAGAGATTCAGGTCCAGAGGGCTACACCTTC
d_gene: .; j_gene: TRBJ2-1; v_gene: TRBV2; abundance: .; CDR3aa: CARTTGKNEQFF; CDR3nt: TGTGCCCGTACTACAGGGAAGAATGAGCAGTTCTTC
d_gene: TRBD2; j_gene: TRBJ2-5; v_gene: TRBV7-2; abundance: .; CDR3aa: CASNLAFLAGGMETQYF; CDR3nt: TGTGCCAGCAACCTAGCCTTCCTAGCGGGAGGGATGGAGACCCAGTACTTC
d_gene: .; j_gene: TRBJ2-3; v_gene: TRBV3-1; abundance: few; CDR3aa: CASSQDRVTQYF; CDR3nt: TGTGCCAGCAGCCAAGATAGGGTCACGCAGTATTTT
d_gene: .; j_gene: TRBJ2-5; v_gene: TRBV20-1; abundance: .; CDR3aa: CSAGRPSSQETQYF; CDR3nt: TGCAGTGCTGGCCGCCCTAGCTCACAAGAGACCCAGTACTTC
d_gene: .; j_gene: TRBJ2-3; v_gene: TRBV20-1; abundance: few; CDR3aa: CSASGRGIGGAQYF; CDR3nt: TGCAGTGCTAGTGGGAGGGGGATTGGTGGGGCGCAGTATTTT
d_gene: .; j_gene: TRBJ1-5; v_gene: TRBV27; abundance: many; CDR3aa: CASSSSQGVQPQHF; CDR3nt: TGTGCCAGCAGTTCTAGCCAGGGTGTTCAGCCCCAGCATTTT
d_gene: TRBD1; j_gene: TRBJ2-7; v_gene: TRBV29-1; abundance: few; CDR3aa: CSGRDRVEQYF; CDR3nt: TGCAGCGGCCGGGACAGGGTGGAACAGTACTTC
d_gene: .; j_gene: TRBJ1-2; v_gene: TRBV20-1; abundance: .; CDR3aa: CSARGLRGYGYTF; CDR3nt: TGCAGTGCTAGAGGGTTACGGGGTTATGGCTACACCTTC
d_gene: TRBD2; j_gene: TRBJ2-7; v_gene: TRBV10-3; abundance: few; CDR3aa: CAISESGTSANLYEQYF; CDR3nt: TGTGCCATCAGTGAGTCGGGAACTAGCGCGAACCTCTACGAGCAGTACTTC
d_gene: .; j_gene: TRBJ2-6; v_gene: TRBV20-1; abundance: .; CDR3aa: CSARDTSGANVLTF; CDR3nt: TGCAGTGCTAGAGATACCTCTGGGGCCAACGTCCTGACTTTC
d_gene: TRBD1; j_gene: TRBJ2-1; v_gene: TRBV9; abundance: .; CDR3aa: CASSAGQGRNEQFF; CDR3nt: TGTGCCAGCAGCGCTGGACAGGGTCGCAATGAGCAGTTCTTC
d_gene: .; j_gene: TRBJ1-2; v_gene: TRBV6-2/TRBV6-3; abundance: .; CDR3aa: CASSSHETGRIGYTF; CDR3nt: TGTGCCAGCAGTTCCCACGAAACAGGGCGGATTGGCTACACCTTC
d_gene: .; j_gene: TRBJ2-2; v_gene: TRBV24-1; abundance: .; CDR3aa: CATSTSTGELFF; CDR3nt: TGTGCCACGTCCACGAGCACCGGGGAGCTGTTTTTT
d_gene: .; j_gene: TRBJ2-1; v_gene: TRBV20-1; abundance: .; CDR3aa: CSASASPSYNEQFF; CDR3nt: TGCAGTGCTAGTGCTTCCCCCTCCTACAATGAGCAGTTCTTC
d_gene: TRBD2; j_gene: TRBJ2-1; v_gene: TRBV6-2/TRBV6-3; abundance: .; CDR3aa: CASSPMRAGGPEEQFF; CDR3nt: TGTGCCAGCAGCCCAATGCGAGCGGGAGGCCCGGAAGAGCAGTTCTTC
d_gene: .; j_gene: TRBJ1-2; v_gene: TRBV6-6; abundance: .; CDR3aa: CASSYGALTF; CDR3nt: TGTGCCAGCAGTTACGGGGCCCTCACCTTC
d_gene: TRBD1; j_gene: TRBJ1-3; v_gene: TRBV10-3; abundance: few; CDR3aa: CAISPGQGLSGNTIYF; CDR3nt: TGTGCCATCAGTCCGGGACAGGGACTGTCTGGAAACACCATATATTTT